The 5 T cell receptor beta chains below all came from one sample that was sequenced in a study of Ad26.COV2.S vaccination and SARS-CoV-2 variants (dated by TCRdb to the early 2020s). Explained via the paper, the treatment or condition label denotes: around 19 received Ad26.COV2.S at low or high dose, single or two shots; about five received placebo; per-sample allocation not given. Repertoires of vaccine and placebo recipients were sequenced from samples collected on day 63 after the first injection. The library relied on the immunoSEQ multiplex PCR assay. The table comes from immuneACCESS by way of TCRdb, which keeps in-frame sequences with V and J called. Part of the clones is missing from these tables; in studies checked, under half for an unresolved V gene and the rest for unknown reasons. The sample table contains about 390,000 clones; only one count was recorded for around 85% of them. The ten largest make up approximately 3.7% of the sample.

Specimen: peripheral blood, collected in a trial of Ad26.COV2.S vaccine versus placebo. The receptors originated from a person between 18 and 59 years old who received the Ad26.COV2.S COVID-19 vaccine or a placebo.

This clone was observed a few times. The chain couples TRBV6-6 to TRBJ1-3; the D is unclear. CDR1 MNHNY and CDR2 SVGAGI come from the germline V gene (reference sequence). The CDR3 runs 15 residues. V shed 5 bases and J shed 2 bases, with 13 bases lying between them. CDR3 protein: CASSSGRLPGNTIYF. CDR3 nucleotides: TGTGCCAGCAGTAGCGGCAGGCTCCCTGGAAACACCATATATTTT.

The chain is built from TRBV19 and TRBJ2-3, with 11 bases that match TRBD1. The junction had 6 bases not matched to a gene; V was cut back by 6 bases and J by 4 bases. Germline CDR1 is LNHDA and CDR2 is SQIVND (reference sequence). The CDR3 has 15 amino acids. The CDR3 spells CASRSGTGGADTQYF. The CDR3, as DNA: TGTGCCAGTAGATCCGGGACAGGGGGTGCAGATACGCAGTATTTT. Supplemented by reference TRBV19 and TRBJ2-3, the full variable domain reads DGGITQSPKYLFRKEGQNVTLSCEQNLNHDAMYWYRQDPGQGLRLIYYSQIVNDFQKGDIAEGYSVSREKKESFPLTVTSAQKNPTAFYLCASRSGTGGADTQYFGPGTRLTVL.

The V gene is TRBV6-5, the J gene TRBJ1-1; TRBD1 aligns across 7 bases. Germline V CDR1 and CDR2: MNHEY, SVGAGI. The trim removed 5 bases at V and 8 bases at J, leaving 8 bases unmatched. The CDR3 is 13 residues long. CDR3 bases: TGTGCCAGCAGTCGACAGGGTTGGAGGGAAGCTTTCTTT. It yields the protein CASSRQGWREAFF.

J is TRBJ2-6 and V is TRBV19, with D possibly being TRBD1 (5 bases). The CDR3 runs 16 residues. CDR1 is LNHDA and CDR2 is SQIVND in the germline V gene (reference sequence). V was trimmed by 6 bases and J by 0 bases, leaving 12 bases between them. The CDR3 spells CASSVDTLSGANVLTF. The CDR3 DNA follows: TGTGCCAGTAGCGTGGACACCCTCTCTGGGGCCAACGTCCTGACTTTC.

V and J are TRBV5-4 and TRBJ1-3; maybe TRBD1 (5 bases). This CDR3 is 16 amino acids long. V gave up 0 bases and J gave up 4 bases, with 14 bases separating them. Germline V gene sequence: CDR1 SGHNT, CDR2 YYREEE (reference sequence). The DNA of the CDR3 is TGTGCCAGCAGCTTGGGGGGGGTGTCAGTCGGAAACACCATATATTTT. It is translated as CASSLGGVSVGNTIYF.